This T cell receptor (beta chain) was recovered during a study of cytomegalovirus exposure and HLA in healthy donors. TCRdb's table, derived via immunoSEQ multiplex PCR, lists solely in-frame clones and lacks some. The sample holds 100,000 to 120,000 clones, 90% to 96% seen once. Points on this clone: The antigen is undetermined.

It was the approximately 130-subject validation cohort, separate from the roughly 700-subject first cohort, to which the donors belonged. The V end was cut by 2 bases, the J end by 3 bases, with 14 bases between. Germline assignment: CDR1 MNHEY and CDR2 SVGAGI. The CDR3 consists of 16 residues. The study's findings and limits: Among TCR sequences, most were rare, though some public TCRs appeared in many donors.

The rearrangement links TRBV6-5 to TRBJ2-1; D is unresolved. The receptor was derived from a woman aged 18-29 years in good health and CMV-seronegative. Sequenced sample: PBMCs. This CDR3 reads CASSYTPGVGYNEQFF. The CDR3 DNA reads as TGTGCCAGCAGTTACACGCCAGGTGTTGGCTACAATGAGCAGTTCTTC.